Listed below are T cell receptor beta chains from one sample, sequenced in a study of cytomegalovirus exposure and HLA in healthy donors. Profiling relied on immunoSEQ multiplex PCR, and the TCRdb table lists in-frame clones only, not all of them. The sample consists of about 120,000 clones, about three fifths of them appearing once. Sample: PBMCs. Receptor source: a middle-aged woman in good health and CMV-seropositive. The CDR3 runs from the conserved cysteine through the conserved F or W. D genes are given only for firm matches. The size entry is marked missing in some rows and otherwise reads once, few, many or a size class.

V gene	J gene	clone size	D gene	CDR3 length	CDR3 protein	CDR3 DNA
TRBV28	TRBJ2-2	.	TRBD2	16	CASSFSGGGSSGELFF	TGTGCCAGCAGTTTTAGTGGCGGGGGGTCGTCCGGGGAGCTGTTTTTT
TRBV7-8	TRBJ2-5	.	TRBD2	16	CASSPRRGGKQETQYF	TGTGCCAGCAGCCCTCGCCGGGGAGGGAAACAAGAGACCCAGTACTTC
TRBV2	TRBJ2-1	few	TRBD1	15	CASGKGDRSYNEQFF	TGTGCCAGCGGAAAAGGGGACAGGTCCTACAATGAGCAGTTCTTC
TRBV6-1	TRBJ1-6	few	.	18	CASSERVGGSSYNSPLHF	TGTGCCAGCAGTGAAAGGGTCGGCGGGAGCTCCTATAATTCACCCCTCCACTTT
TRBV11-1	TRBJ2-7	.	.	13	CASRDGVTYEQYF	TGTGCCAGCAGGGACGGGGTTACCTACGAGCAGTACTTC
TRBV5-6	TRBJ1-2	.	.	11	CASSWARDYTF	TGTGCCAGCAGCTGGGCGCGGGACTACACCTTC
TRBV7-7	TRBJ2-5	.	.	15	CASSLARTYKETQYF	TGTGCTAGCAGCTTAGCGAGGACATATAAAGAGACCCAGTACTTC
TRBV7-3	TRBJ1-1	.	.	13	CASSLKDSGEAFF	TGTGCCAGCAGCTTAAAGGACTCCGGTGAAGCTTTCTTT
TRBV7-2	TRBJ1-2	.	TRBD1	16	CASSFVIPGGAYGYTF	TGTGCCAGCAGCTTCGTTATTCCAGGGGGAGCCTATGGCTACACCTTC
TRBV30	TRBJ2-1	.	TRBD2	18	CAWSVTRTSGGSYNEQFF	TGTGCCTGGAGTGTAACCCGGACTAGCGGGGGGTCCTACAATGAGCAGTTCTTC
TRBV4-1	TRBJ1-5	.	.	17	CASSQDFFDSEDQPQHF	TGCGCCAGCAGCCAAGATTTCTTCGACAGTGAAGATCAGCCCCAGCATTTT
TRBV5-4	TRBJ1-1	.	.	14	CASSLQGNMTEAFF	TGTGCCAGCAGCTTACAGGGAAACATGACTGAAGCTTTCTTT
TRBV6-6	TRBJ2-7	.	TRBD1	14	CATDDKQGSYEQYF	TGTGCCACCGACGATAAACAGGGGTCCTACGAGCAGTACTTC
TRBV7-6	TRBJ2-1	.	TRBD1	17	CASSLRPQGSGGHEQFF	TGTGCCAGCAGCTTACGCCCACAGGGGAGCGGAGGCCATGAGCAGTTCTTC